This T cell receptor (beta chain) was recorded in a study of chemoradiotherapy in HPV16-positive cancers. This clone has just a few counts. Trimming shortened V by 0 bases and J by 7 bases, and 10 bases separated the two germline ends. The CDR3 totals 13 residues. The germline V gene has CDR1 SGHAT and CDR2 FQNNGV. Assay: immunoSEQ multiplex PCR; the TCRdb copy retains only in-frame clones and omits some. This sample has under 7,500 clones; approximately 80% occur once, and the top ten carry 6.3%. The specimen was tumor tissue, collected from a patient who underwent chemoradiotherapy. This TCR derives from a human donor with HPV-associated anogenital cancer. The chain links TRBV11-2 to TRBJ2-7; D is ambiguous. The DNA for the CDR3 is TGTGCCAGCAGCTTAGACCGTACTGAGGAGCAGTACTTC. It yields the protein CASSLDRTEEQYF. The whole variable domain, filled in from reference TRBV11-2 and TRBJ2-7, reads EAGVAQSPRYKIIEKRQSVAFWCNPISGHATLYWYQQILGQGPKLLIQFQNNGVVDDSQLPKDRFSAERLKGVDSTLKIQPAKLEDSAVYLCASSLDRTEEQYFGPGTRLTVT.